The T cell receptor beta chain under discussion was sequenced for a study of T cell changes during pregnancy in multiple sclerosis (dated 2019 in TCRdb). Study-wide context: In women with multiple sclerosis, the researchers looked at how the T cell repertoire shifted as pregnancy progressed.

CDR1 and CDR2 were assigned from the germline V gene (reference sequence) as GTSNPN and SVGIG. V gives up 0 bases and J gives up 5 bases, and the segment between their germline ends measures 12 bases. The CDR3 starts with the cysteine, ends with the phenylalanine, and has 14 residues. Only CDR3 DNA is held: 42 bases, read in frame from base 1. This clone appeared once. Which antigen it targets is not known. No much larger clone is present one base from it, and per-base qualities are unavailable. The library was obtained by the immunoSEQ multiplex PCR assay. TCRdb provides this immuneACCESS table in a form limited to in-frame rearrangements. Some clones are lacking; in checked studies, under half of them reflect an unresolved V gene, and why the rest are absent is not known. The sample includes 90,000 to 130,000 clones, with roughly nine tenths observed a single time. The ten largest clones represent approximately 1.4% of the sample.

This receptor was taken from a female donor with multiple sclerosis, enrolled in a pregnancy study. In this chain, TRBV30 is recombined with TRBJ2-3; TRBD2 might be the D gene, on 6 matching bases. Here the sequenced sample was peripheral blood, taken in the third trimester of pregnancy. The sequence in DNA is TGTGCCTGGAGTGTAATTTGGGGGGTAGATACGCAGTATTTT. It encodes CAWSVIWGVDTQYF.